These 22 T cell receptor beta chains originate from one sample sequenced in a study of regulatory T cells in long-lasting Graves disease. Library construction for TCR beta used iRepertoire HTBI primers and Arm-PCR of CDR3 regions. One entry per CDR3 protein, called by TCRdb with MiXCR from the multiplex PCR reads. This table has 390,000 or so distinct CDR3 sequences, more than 20% appearing once. Sample time point: persistent/refractory GD, antithyroid drugs over 5 years with positive TRAb. Scientists built the TCR library using RNA that was extracted from PBMCs. Sequences were derived from peripheral blood mononuclear cells (PBMCs), sampled when the disease was refractory, from a patient treated with antithyroid drugs. These TCRs come from a woman aged 35 to 49 with Graves disease.

This chain links TRBV3-1 with TRBJ1-1, with 10 positions matching TRBD1. V lost 8 bases and J lost 11; bases outside the gene matches: 11. There are 13 residues in the CDR3. In germline, CDR1 is LGHDT, CDR2 YNNKEL (reference sequence). The CDR3 bases are TGTGCCAGCCGGGGACAGGGGCTAACGAGGGCTTTCTTT. Encoded protein: CASRGQGLTRAFF.

The chain combines TRBV19 with TRBJ1-1; D may be TRBD1 (6 bases). This CDR3 comprises 13 residues. The germline V and J ends were trimmed by 6 bases and 4 bases, with 12 bases remaining between them. Germline-derived CDR1 and CDR2 are LNHDA and SQIVND (reference sequence). The CDR3 DNA reads TGTGCCAGTAGAGAGGGGGTGGTCACTGAAGCTTTCTTT. It codes for CASREGVVTEAFF.

The table lists this clonotype with a few counts. The chain uses TRBV6-1 and TRBJ2-7, with TRBD1 matching over 8 bases. The germline V gene has CDR1 MNHNS and CDR2 SASEGT. Trimming cost V 5 bases and J 4 bases; bases outside gene matches: 10. This CDR3 comprises 15 residues. In nucleotides, the CDR3 is TGTGCCAGCAGTAGGGCAGGACAGGGCGCGTACGAGCAGTACTTC. This sequence encodes CASSRAGQGAYEQYF.

This clonotype came up a few times. The V call is TRBV2, the J call TRBJ2-3; D may be TRBD1 (6 bases). From germline, CDR1 is SNHLY and CDR2 FYNNEI. V shed 4 bases and J shed 0 bases, with 14 bases lying between them. The length of the CDR3 is 16 residues. In DNA form, the CDR3 reads TGTGCCAGCAGTGGGTTCCCGGACAGAAGCACAGATACGCAGTATTTT. Translated, it gives CASSGFPDRSTDTQYF.

This clonotype has only one observation. The rearrangement joins TRBV2 to TRBJ2-7, with TRBD2 matching over 11 bases. The CDR3 totals 15 residues. Looked up from germline, CDR1 is SNHLY and CDR2 is FYNNEI. V lost 4 bases and J lost 2; bases outside the gene matches: 4. The CDR3 region is CASSAPSGRTYEQYF. The CDR3 bases are TGTGCCAGCAGTGCTCCTAGCGGGAGGACCTACGAGCAGTACTTC.

There are a few counts of this clonotype. The J gene is TRBJ1-1, the V gene TRBV10-1, with no clear D. The CDR3 runs 11 residues. Germline V gene data show CDR1 as WNHNN and CDR2 as SYGVQD (reference sequence). Trimming removed 6 bases at V and 6 bases at J, with 8 bases between. CDR3 DNA sequence: TGCGCCAGCAGCAAGGAGGCTGAAGCTTTCTTT. This translates into CASSKEAEAFF.

This sequence joins TRBV20-1 and TRBJ2-2; D is unresolved. CDR3 size: 13 residues. The V gene's germline CDR1 is DFQATT and CDR2 SNEGSKA (reference sequence). V lost 7 bases and J 4 bases, leaving 13 bases between the germline ends. The chain's CDR3 is CSGLTPGTGELFF. The CDR3 nucleotides read TGCAGTGGTCTGACTCCGGGCACCGGGGAGCTGTTTTTT.

This chain's CDR3 is CASSSPTTGEEKLFF. As DNA, the CDR3 is TGTGCCAGCAGCTCACCAACTACAGGGGAAGAAAAACTGTTTTTT. V usage is TRBV7-9 and J usage is TRBJ1-4, with 7 positions matching TRBD1. CDR3 length: 15 residues. With V trimmed by 4 bases and J by 8 bases, 10 bases remained unmatched. Germline-derived CDR1 and CDR2 are SEHNR and FQNEAQ (reference sequence). Variable domain in full (rest from reference TRBV7-9 and TRBJ1-4): DTGVSQNPRHKITKRGQNVTFRCDPISEHNRLYWYRQTLGQGPEFLTYFQNEAQLEKSRLLSDRFSAERPKGSFSTLEIQRTEQGDSAMYLCASSSPTTGEEKLFFGSGTQLSVL.

Worth noting for this clonotype: It may be a read error: a sequence one base away is much more abundant. The chain recombines TRBV20-1 with TRBJ2-7; 9 bases line up with TRBD2. This CDR3 is 14 amino acids long. Germline V gene sequence: CDR1 DFQATT, CDR2 SNEGSKA (reference sequence). In DNA, the CDR3 is TGCAGTGCTAGAGCAGCTAGCGGGATCAACGAGCAGTGCTTC. It specifies CSARAASGINEQCF.

This clonotype has at least ten counts. This chain links TRBV28 with TRBJ2-7, with D unclear. CDR1 and CDR2 (germline): MDHEN, SYDVKM. V lost 1 base and J 7 bases, leaving 8 bases between the germline ends. The CDR3 length is 12 residues. The CDR3 is CASSLSLGEQYF. In DNA, the CDR3 is TGTGCCAGCAGTTTATCCCTGGGGGAGCAGTACTTC.

This clonotype occurred many times. This sequence joins TRBV2 and TRBJ2-5, with D hard to call. The V and J ends lost 3 bases and 1 base respectively, with 3 bases between them. The CDR3 sequence is 12 residues long. Germline V gene sequence: CDR1 SNHLY, CDR2 FYNNEI. CDR3: CASSDSQETQYF. The CDR3 coding sequence is TGTGCCAGCAGTGACAGCCAAGAGACCCAGTACTTC.

This clonotype was seen a handful of times. This rearrangement joins TRBV4-1 to TRBJ2-7, with D possibly being TRBD1 or TRBD2 (5 bases each). CDR3 length: 15 residues. Looked up from germline, CDR1 is MGHRA and CDR2 is YSYEKL. The V gene lost 3 bases and the J gene lost 1 base, with 13 bases spanning the gap. The CDR3 loop reads CASSQTTGASYEQYF. The CDR3 region has the DNA TGCGCCAGCAGCCAGACGACCGGGGCATCCTACGAGCAGTACTTC.

This clonotype appeared many times. The rearrangement uses TRBV20-1 and TRBJ1-1; no firm D call. The V and J ends lost 3 bases and 7 bases respectively, with 6 bases between them. Germline V gene lookup returns CDR1 DFQATT and CDR2 SNEGSKA (reference sequence). The CDR3 runs 10 residues. The CDR3 sequence: CSARSREAFF. Here the CDR3 DNA reads TGCAGTGCTAGGTCGCGTGAAGCTTTCTTT.

There are many counts of this clonotype. The genes are TRBV7-9 and TRBJ2-4; a possible D gene is TRBD1 (6 bases). Trimming pared 4 bases from V and 6 bases from J, leaving 10 bases between. CDR1 is SEHNR and CDR2 is FQNEAQ in the germline V gene (reference sequence). This CDR3 is built from 13 residues. The CDR3 coding sequence is TGTGCCAGCAGCTCTTCGGACAGAAACATTCAGTACTTC. This translates into CASSSSDRNIQYF.

This chain joins TRBV15 and TRBJ1-4; no clear D gene. V lost 0 bases, J lost 4 bases, and 6 bases lay in between. CDR1 LNHNV and CDR2 YYDKDF come from the germline V gene (reference sequence). The CDR3 is 14 amino acids. The CDR3 is CATSRDSVNEKLFF. CDR3 DNA sequence: TGTGCCACCAGCAGAGACAGTGTTAATGAAAAACTGTTTTTT.

This clonotype was observed a few times. In DNA form, the CDR3 reads TGTGCCAGCGGACGGACAGGGGCTGGTGAGCAGTTCTTC. Protein product: CASGRTGAGEQFF. The V and J genes are TRBV2 and TRBJ2-1; TRBD1 agrees at 9 bases. CDR1 is SNHLY and CDR2 is FYNNEI in the germline V gene. The V and J ends lost 8 bases and 9 bases, in that order; junction bases with no gene match: 8. The CDR3 has 13 amino acids.

Worth noting for this clonotype: At one end, the junction sequence differs from germline, possibly due to a read error. The chain carries TRBV29-1 and TRBJ2-7; 8 nucleotides agree with TRBD1. The germline CDR1 and CDR2 sequences are SQVTM and ANQGSEA. CDR3 length equals 13 residues. CDR3: CSVEGQGPGERYF. The CDR3 coding sequence is TGCAGCGTTGAAGGACAGGGGCCTGGGGAGCGGTACTTC.

This clonotype was detected many times. The rearrangement joins TRBV7-2 to TRBJ2-7, with D possibly matching TRBD2 (6 bases). The length of the CDR3 is 18 residues. Germline loops: CDR1 SGHTA, CDR2 FQGNSA. V gave up 8 bases and J gave up 0 bases, with 26 bases separating them. The CDR3 coding sequence is TGTGCCAGCGCCCGGGGCCCCTCTAGCGCCGCGAGCTCCTACGAGCAGTACTTC. Amino acids: CASARGPSSAASSYEQYF.

This clonotype has only a few counts. This rearrangement joins TRBV28 to TRBJ2-1; 9 positions match TRBD2. Trimming removed 10 bases from V and 2 bases from J; junction bases left unmatched: 12. The CDR3 length is 16 residues. The germline V gene has CDR1 MDHEN and CDR2 SYDVKM. DNA of the CDR3: TGTGCCACTTCGACTAGCGGAGTCCTTCCCTACAATGAGCAGTTCTTC. Protein: CATSTSGVLPYNEQFF.

This clonotype appeared a few times. The chain combines TRBV20-1 with TRBJ2-4, with 8 bases that match TRBD2. The CDR3 totals 13 residues. Germline lookup yields CDR1 DFQATT and CDR2 SNEGSKA (reference sequence). V shed 5 bases, J shed 6 bases, and the junction held 6 bases outside the gene matches. For the CDR3, the DNA is TGCAGTGCTCCCAGCGGGAGTAGAAACATTCAGTACTTC. Protein sequence: CSAPSGSRNIQYF.

About this clonotype itself: The junction differs from germline at one of its ends, possibly a read error. V usage is TRBV11-1 and J usage is TRBJ2-1; the match to TRBD2 covers 13 bases. This CDR3 is built from 18 residues. In germline, CDR1 is SGHAT, CDR2 FQDESV (reference sequence). CDR3 sequence reads: CASSLAVPLAGGKDEQLF. CDR3 DNA: TGTGCCAGCAGCTTAGCGGTGCCACTAGCGGGAGGGAAGGATGAGCAGCTCTTC.

In its sample, this clonotype was seen a few times. The chain recombines TRBV6-1 with TRBJ1-5; D call uncertain. V was pared by 2 bases and J by 4 bases, with 12 bases between. This CDR3 spans 15 amino acids. Germline V gene data show CDR1 as MNHNS and CDR2 as SASEGT. CDR3 protein: CASSERSLDNQPQHF. The CDR3 nucleotides read TGTGCCAGCAGTGAAAGGAGCCTCGATAATCAGCCCCAGCATTTT.